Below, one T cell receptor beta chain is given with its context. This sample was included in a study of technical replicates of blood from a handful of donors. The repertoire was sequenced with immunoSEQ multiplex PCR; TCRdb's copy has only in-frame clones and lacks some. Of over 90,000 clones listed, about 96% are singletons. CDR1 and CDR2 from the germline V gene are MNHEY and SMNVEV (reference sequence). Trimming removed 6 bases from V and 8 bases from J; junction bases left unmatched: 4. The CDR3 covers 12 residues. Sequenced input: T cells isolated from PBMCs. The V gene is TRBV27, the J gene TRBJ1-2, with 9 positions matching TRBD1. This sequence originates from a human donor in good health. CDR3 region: CASRTGGAGYTF. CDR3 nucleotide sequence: TGTGCCAGCAGAACAGGGGGCGCAGGCTACACCTTC.